These T cell receptor beta chains were read from a single sample in a study of blood T cell repertoires in COVID-19. Generated by immunoSEQ multiplex PCR, the TCRdb table keeps only in-frame clones and is missing some. This table holds some 230,000 clones, roughly 80% found once. Material: peripheral blood. These receptors were obtained from a woman between 55 and 75 years old with acute or convalescent COVID-19. The CDR3 runs from the conserved cysteine through the conserved F or W. A D gene is named only where the DNA matches it firmly. Clone size is stated in some rows and not others, as once, few, many or a class when expanded.

clone_size j_call d_call v_call cdr3_nt cdr3_aa
NA TRBJ1-1 TRBD1 TRBV10-3 TGTGCCATCAGCCTGGACAGGGACACTGAAGCTTTCTTT CAISLDRDTEAFF
NA TRBJ1-2 TRBD1 TRBV28 TGTGCCAGCAAGGGGACAGCCTATGGCTACACCTTC CASKGTAYGYTF
NA TRBJ1-2 NA TRBV7-9 TGTGCCAGCAGCTTAGCAGGAGGGACCTATGGCTACACCTTC CASSLAGGTYGYTF
NA TRBJ1-2 TRBD1 TRBV19 TGTGCCAGTCAAAGGGACAGGGAAGCGTACGGCTACACCTTC CASQRDREAYGYTF
once TRBJ1-1 NA TRBV27 TGTGCCAGCAGTTTTAAAATCCCGGGACACACGAACACTGAAGCTTTCTTT CASSFKIPGHTNTEAFF
NA TRBJ1-3 NA TRBV10-3 TGTGCCATCAGTGAGACTACTACCATATATTTT CAISETTTIYF
once TRBJ1-5 NA TRBV6-1 TGTGCCAGCAGTGAAATCCCTAGAGACCAGCCCCAGCATTTT CASSEIPRDQPQHF
once TRBJ1-1 NA TRBV19 TGTGCCAGTAGTATTGGCCAGTTGAACACTGAAGCTTTCTTT CASSIGQLNTEAFF
NA TRBJ2-3 NA TRBV7-3 TGTGCCAGCAGCTTAACAAATCGAGATACGCAGTATTTT CASSLTNRDTQYF
NA TRBJ1-1 TRBD1 TRBV5-1 TGCGCCAGCAGCTTGGGGGACAGGGTCACATTTGCTTTCTTT CASSLGDRVTFAFF
NA TRBJ2-2 TRBD2 TRBV5-4 TGTGCCAGCAGCCAGCCTAAGCGGGGGAGGAACACCGGGGAGCTGTTTTTT CASSQPKRGRNTGELFF
NA TRBJ2-5 TRBD2 TRBV7-2 TGTGCCAGCAGCCTGACGGACCTAGCGGGTACCCAGTACTTC CASSLTDLAGTQYF
NA TRBJ1-2 TRBD1 TRBV6-2/TRBV6-3 TGTGCCAGCAGCACTGGGACAGGGGCTGGCTACACCTTC CASSTGTGAGYTF
NA TRBJ2-5 NA TRBV6-5 TGTGCCAGCAGTTACTCGAAAGTTTCAGCGGGAGAGACCCAGTACTTC CASSYSKVSAGETQYF
NA TRBJ2-7 NA TRBV19 TGTGCCAGTAGTACAAAACAGGGCTACGAGCAGTACTTC CASSTKQGYEQYF
NA TRBJ2-3 NA TRBV20-1 TGCAGTGCTAGTCACGTTTTTAGTGCAGATACGCAGTATTTT CSASHVFSADTQYF
NA TRBJ2-2 TRBD1 TRBV5-1 TGCGCCAGCAGACAGGGGCTCCCGGAACCCAACACCGGGGAGCTGTTTTTT CASRQGLPEPNTGELFF
few TRBJ2-7 NA TRBV7-6 TGTGCCAGCAGCTTAGCCCAGGGGAGTTTCTACGAGCAGTACTTC CASSLAQGSFYEQYF
NA TRBJ1-2 TRBD1 TRBV30 TGTGCCTGGGAAAAACAGGGGGGCTATGGCTACACCTTC CAWEKQGGYGYTF
NA TRBJ1-2 NA TRBV6-5 TGTGCCAGCAGTCCCGGCTATGGCTACACCTTC CASSPGYGYTF
NA TRBJ2-1 TRBD1 TRBV5-5 TGTGCCAGCAGCTTGGCGGGACAGGGGGAAAACAATGAGCAGTTCTTC CASSLAGQGENNEQFF
NA TRBJ2-7 TRBD2 TRBV27 TGTGCCAGCAGTTTCGGGGGGGGATACGAGCAGTACTTC CASSFGGGYEQYF
NA TRBJ1-5 NA TRBV2 TGTGCCAGCGGTGTTTTGGGGGGGGGCCGCAATCAGCCCCAGCATTTT CASGVLGGGRNQPQHF
few TRBJ1-2 NA TRBV10-3 TGTGCCATCAGTGAATCCGGGGACGACGCAGGGGTGAACTATGGCTACACCTTC CAISESGDDAGVNYGYTF
NA TRBJ2-4 NA TRBV7-8 TGTGCCAGCAGCTTAGCGGAGGGGGCCAAAAACATTCAGTACTTC CASSLAEGAKNIQYF
few TRBJ1-2 TRBD1 TRBV10-3 TGTGCCATCAGTGAGTCGATGGGCGGGACAGGGTATGGCTACACCTTC CAISESMGGTGYGYTF
NA TRBJ2-7 NA TRBV10-3 TGTGCCATCAGCGACAGCTCACTATCCTACGAGCAGTACTTC CAISDSSLSYEQYF
NA TRBJ2-1 TRBD2 TRBV10-3 TGTGCCATCAGCCTGGGACTAGCGGGGGAAGTGAGTGAGCAGTTCTTC CAISLGLAGEVSEQFF
NA TRBJ2-5 NA TRBV30 TGTGCCTGGGATGCGCCCGGGAGGACCCAGTACTTC CAWDAPGRTQYF
NA TRBJ2-1 TRBD2 TRBV7-3 TGTGCCAGCAGCTTTACTAGCGGGGGGTCCCTCGATGAGCAGTTCTTC CASSFTSGGSLDEQFF
NA TRBJ1-2 NA TRBV5-6 TGTGCCAGCAGCTATCAGGGACTGAACGGCTACACCTTC CASSYQGLNGYTF
NA TRBJ2-7 NA TRBV6-5 TGTGCCAGCAGTTACTCGTCTGGGAGGAACACCTACGAGCAGTACTTC CASSYSSGRNTYEQYF
NA TRBJ1-5 TRBD1 TRBV2 TGTGCCAGCAGTGGAGACAGGGGCGGCAATCAGCCCCAGCATTTT CASSGDRGGNQPQHF
NA TRBJ2-7 NA TRBV10-3 TGTGCCATCAGTGAGTATCAGGCCTACGAGCAGTACTTC CAISEYQAYEQYF
NA TRBJ2-5 NA TRBV5-8 TGTGCCAGCAGCGCCGTAGGACTCACACAAGAGACCCAGTACTTC CASSAVGLTQETQYF
few TRBJ2-5 TRBD2 TRBV7-9 TGTGCCAGCAGCTTCAGCGGGGCTAAAGAGACCCAGTACTTC CASSFSGAKETQYF
NA TRBJ1-2 TRBD1 TRBV4-3 TGCGCCAGCAGCCAAGAACAGGGGTACGTTGGCTACACCTTC CASSQEQGYVGYTF
NA TRBJ2-1 TRBD2 TRBV7-3 TGTGCCAGCAGCTTAGGGACTAGTGTCTACAATGAGCAGTTCTTC CASSLGTSVYNEQFF
NA TRBJ1-3 TRBD1 TRBV9 TGTGCCAGCAGCGTGGCGGGACAGGTCCCCTCTGGAAACACCATATATTTT CASSVAGQVPSGNTIYF
NA TRBJ1-2 NA TRBV10-3 TGTGCCATCCTCTCGGGGGACTATGGCTACACCTTC CAILSGDYGYTF
NA TRBJ1-4 TRBD1 TRBV2 TGTGCCAGCAGGGAGGACAGGGTTCTGGGAAAACTGTTTTTT CASREDRVLGKLFF
once TRBJ2-7 NA TRBV6-5 TGTGCCAAAGGAGGGGGCGGGGAGTCCCCTCGAGAGCAGTACTTC CAKGGGGESPREQYF
NA TRBJ2-5 TRBD2 TRBV6-5 TGTGCCAGCAAAAGCGGGGGGGCCTTTGTAGAGACCCAGTACTTC CASKSGGAFVETQYF
once TRBJ1-2 TRBD1 TRBV6-5 TGTGCCAGCAGTTACGGGACAGGGAACTATGGCTACACCTTC CASSYGTGNYGYTF
NA TRBJ2-7 TRBD1 TRBV3-1/TRBV3-2 TGTGCCAGCAGCCAATTCCCGGGACAGGGCTACGAGCAGTACTTC CASSQFPGQGYEQYF
once TRBJ2-7 TRBD1 TRBV19 TGTGCCAGTAGTCCCGGGACAGGGGGGACCTACGAGCAGTACTTC CASSPGTGGTYEQYF
once TRBJ2-2 NA TRBV7-9 TGTGCCAGCAGTCACAGCTTGACCGGGGAGCTGTTTTTT CASSHSLTGELFF
NA TRBJ1-6 TRBD1 TRBV5-1 TGCGCCAGCAGCTTTGGAGGACCGGGACAGGGCTCACCCCTCCACTTT CASSFGGPGQGSPLHF
few TRBJ1-2 NA TRBV2 TGTGCCAGCAGTGCTCAGGTTAACTATGGCTACACCTTC CASSAQVNYGYTF
NA TRBJ1-5 TRBD1 TRBV7-8 TGTGCCAGCAGCCCGGGACAGCAATATCAGCCCCAGCATTTT CASSPGQQYQPQHF
few TRBJ1-4 NA TRBV16 TGTGCCAGCAGCCAATCCCGACAGCCTGTTAATGAAAAACTGTTTTTT CASSQSRQPVNEKLFF
NA TRBJ1-5 NA TRBV6-6 TGTGCCAGCAGTTACTCAACAGGGTGGGATCAGCCCCAGCATTTT CASSYSTGWDQPQHF
once TRBJ1-6 NA TRBV6-8 TGTGCCAGCAGTTATCAAGGGGTCTATAATTCACCCCTCCACTTT CASSYQGVYNSPLHF
NA TRBJ1-2 TRBD1 TRBV19 TGTGCCAGTAATAACGACAGGGGTAAGGAAGGAGTCTATGGCTACACCTTC CASNNDRGKEGVYGYTF